The sequence of this T cell receptor (beta chain) was determined in a study of cytomegalovirus exposure and HLA in healthy donors. Looking at the study overall: Unique TCR beta sequences numbering approximately 120 million came from some 200 million T cells in an earlier analysis.

Points from the study as a whole: Rarity held for most TCR sequences, but there were some public TCRs that occurred in many donors.

The PCR used 60 Vbeta and 13 Jbeta primers. The data were produced by immunoSEQ multiplex PCR, yet TCRdb's version contains in-frame clones alone and is incomplete. The sample has over 150,000 clones; around 77% are singletons. In germline, CDR1 is MNHNY, CDR2 SVGAGI (reference sequence). The CDR3 spans 14 residues. Trimming left V 6 bases short and J 4 bases short, with 16 bases between. On this clone: Its cognate antigen is unknown.

The chain employs TRBV6-6 and TRBJ2-7; possible D gene TRBD1, 6 bases. The source material was PBMCs. This clonotype originated in a woman in her forties or fifties in good health and CMV-seropositive. In DNA, the CDR3 is TGTGCCAGCAGCCCCGGACAGTCTCGGTACGAGCAGTACTTC. This translates into CASSPGQSRYEQYF.